This T cell receptor (beta chain) is from a study of T cells in Graves' hyperthyroidism and ophthalmopathy. The V gene's germline CDR1 is MGHRA and CDR2 YSYEKL. With 3 bases clipped from V and 0 bases from J, the junction kept 5 bases outside the gene matches. The CDR3 contains 16 residues. Only a few counts were recorded for this clonotype. Authors of the study amplified TCR beta CDR3 regions from RNA transcripts. The primer set for the first-round RT-PCR of the TCR CDR3 was HTBI. TCRdb reprocessed the multiplex PCR reads via MiXCR and lists one record per CDR3 protein. The sample has over 350,000 distinct CDR3 sequences, over 11% seen once; the top ten hold 25% to 30%.

Sequencing was performed on blood. The rearrangement uses TRBV4-1 and TRBJ2-1; TRBD2 matches at 7 bases. This sequence originates from a man aged 50 or older with Graves' ophthalmopathy. CDR3 nucleotides: TGCGCCAGCAGCCAGGAGCGGGGCAGCTCCTACAATGAGCAGTTCTTC. Residues: CASSQERGSSYNEQFF.